The clone carrying this T cell receptor (beta chain) has at least ten counts. Its antigen is still unknown. This entry belongs to a study of blood T cells in healthy people across ages. At the level of the study: Every two T cells gave about one barcoded beta molecule via template switching. Whole-study findings and limits: Strong correlation existed between TCR beta diversity and naive T cell percentage. Donors of long life had a larger count of naive CD4+ cells and greater diversity than aged donors.

A second roughly 7 to 11 cycle PCR used barcoded and J-beta primers. Via MiXCR, TCRdb re-called the 5' RACE reads, giving one row per CDR3 protein. The sample holds about 810,000 distinct CDR3 sequences, around 36% seen once. Germline V gives CDR1 SGHKS, CDR2 YYEKEE (reference sequence). V dropped 2 bases and J dropped 9; count of bases not matched to a gene: 8. The CDR3 is 15 amino acids. V gene TRBV5-5 combines with J gene TRBJ1-6; 7 bases are shared with TRBD1. The TCR sequence derives from a man younger than 30 in good health. Sequencing was carried out using blood. The CDR3 sequence: CASSLVDRDSSPLHF. CDR3 DNA: TGTGCCAGCAGCTTAGTCGACAGGGATTCTTCACCCCTCCACTTT.